Shown below are 4 T cell receptor beta chains from a single sample sequenced in a study of monozygotic twins with cystic fibrosis. Assay used: immunoSEQ multiplex PCR; TCRdb lists only in-frame clones, some missing. The table shows 30,000 to 40,000 clones, with 85% to 95% occurring only once. Sequencing used blood. The receptors shown here come from a boy younger than 10 with cystic fibrosis.

V and J are TRBV5-6 and TRBJ1-2, with TRBD1 matching over 10 bases. The CDR3 is 17 amino acids. Germline loops: CDR1 SGHDT, CDR2 YYEEEE. V lost 2 bases to trimming and J lost 0 bases; unmatched junction nucleotides: 7. CDR3 amino acids: CASSFVDRGHTNYGYTF. In DNA, the CDR3 is TGTGCCAGCAGCTTTGTAGACAGGGGGCATACTAACTATGGCTACACCTTC.

The chain is built from TRBV19 and TRBJ1-4, with 7 bases identical to TRBD1. Trimming took 1 base from V and 4 from J; bases not matched to a gene: 6. This CDR3 is 16 amino acids long. Germline V gives CDR1 LNHDA, CDR2 SQIVND (reference sequence). The CDR3 nucleotides are TGTGCCAGTAGTATAGGTGGGGACAGCCGTAATGAAAAACTGTTTTTT. As protein: CASSIGGDSRNEKLFF.

The V and J genes are TRBV19 and TRBJ2-1; weak D call: TRBD2 (7 bases). Germline lookup yields CDR1 LNHDA and CDR2 SQIVND (reference sequence). CDR3 length equals 15 residues. V was clipped by 7 bases and J by 5 bases, with 18 bases between them. The CDR3 is CASNPSGGANNEQFF. DNA of the CDR3: TGTGCCAGTAACCCCTCTGGGGGGGCTAACAATGAGCAGTTCTTC.

This clone has only a few counts. J is TRBJ1-5 and V is TRBV21-1. TRBV21-1 is marked as a pseudogene. CDR3 length: 15 residues. In nucleotides, the CDR3 is TGTGCCAGCCGCTCCCCGCTCCCTAGCAATCAGCCCCAGCATTTT. Translating gives CASRSPLPSNQPQHF.